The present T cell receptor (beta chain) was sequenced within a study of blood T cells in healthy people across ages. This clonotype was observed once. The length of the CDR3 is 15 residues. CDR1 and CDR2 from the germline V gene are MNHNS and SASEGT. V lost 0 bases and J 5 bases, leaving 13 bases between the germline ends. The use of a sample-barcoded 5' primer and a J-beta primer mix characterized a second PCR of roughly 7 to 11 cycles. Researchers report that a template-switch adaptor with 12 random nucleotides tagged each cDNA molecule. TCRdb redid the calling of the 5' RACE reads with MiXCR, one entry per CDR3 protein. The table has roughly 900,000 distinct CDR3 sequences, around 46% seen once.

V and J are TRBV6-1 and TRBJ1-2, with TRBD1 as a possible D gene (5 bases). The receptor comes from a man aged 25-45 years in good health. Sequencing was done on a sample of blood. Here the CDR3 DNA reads TGTGCCAGCAGTGAAGCCCAGGGTATAGGATATGGCTACACCTTC. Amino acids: CASSEAQGIGYGYTF.